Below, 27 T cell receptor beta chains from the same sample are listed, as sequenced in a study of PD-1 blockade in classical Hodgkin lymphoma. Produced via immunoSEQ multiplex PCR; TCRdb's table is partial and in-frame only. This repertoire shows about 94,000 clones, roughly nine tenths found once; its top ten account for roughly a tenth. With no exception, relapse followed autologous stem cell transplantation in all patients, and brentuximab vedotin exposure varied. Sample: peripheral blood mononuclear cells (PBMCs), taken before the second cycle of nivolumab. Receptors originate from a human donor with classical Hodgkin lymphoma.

Written as DNA, the CDR3 is TGTGCCAGCAGCATCAGGGGGGTCAACGAGCAGTACTTC. It codes for CASSIRGVNEQYF. V usage is TRBV7-8 and J usage is TRBJ2-7, with a tentative D call TRBD1 (7 bases). Germline V gene lookup returns CDR1 SGHVS and CDR2 FQNEAQ. The V and J ends lost 5 bases and 5 bases respectively, with 13 bases between them. The CDR3 consists of 13 residues.

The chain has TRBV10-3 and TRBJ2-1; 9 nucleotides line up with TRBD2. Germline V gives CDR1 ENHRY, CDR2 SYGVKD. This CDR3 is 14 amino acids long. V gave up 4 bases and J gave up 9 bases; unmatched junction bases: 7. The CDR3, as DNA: TGTGCCATCAGTGGGCGGGAGGGCCTCGTTGAGCAGTTCTTC. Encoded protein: CAISGREGLVEQFF.

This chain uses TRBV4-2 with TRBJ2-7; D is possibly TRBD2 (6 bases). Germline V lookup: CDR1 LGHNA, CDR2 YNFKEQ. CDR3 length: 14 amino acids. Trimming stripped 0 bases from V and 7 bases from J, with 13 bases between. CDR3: CASSQDYAGREQYF. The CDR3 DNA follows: TGTGCCAGCAGCCAAGATTACGCAGGGAGGGAGCAGTACTTC.

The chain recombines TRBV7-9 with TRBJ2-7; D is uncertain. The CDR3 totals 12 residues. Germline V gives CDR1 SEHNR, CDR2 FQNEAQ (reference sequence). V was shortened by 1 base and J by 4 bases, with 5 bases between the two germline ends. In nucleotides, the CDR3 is TGTGCCAGCAGCTTAGACGAATACGAGCAGTACTTC. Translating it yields CASSLDEYEQYF.

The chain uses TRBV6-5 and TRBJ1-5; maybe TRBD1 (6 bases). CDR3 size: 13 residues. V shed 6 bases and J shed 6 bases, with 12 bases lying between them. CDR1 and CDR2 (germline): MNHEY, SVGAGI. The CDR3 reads CASRGGAGQPQHF. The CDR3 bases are TGTGCCAGCAGGGGGGGGGCTGGTCAGCCCCAGCATTTT.

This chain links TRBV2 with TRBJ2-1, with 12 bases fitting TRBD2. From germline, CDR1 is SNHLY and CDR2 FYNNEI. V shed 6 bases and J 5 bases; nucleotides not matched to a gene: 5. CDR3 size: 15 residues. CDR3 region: CASRGTSGLNNEQFF. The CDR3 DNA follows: TGTGCCAGCAGGGGGACTAGCGGGCTAAACAATGAGCAGTTCTTC.

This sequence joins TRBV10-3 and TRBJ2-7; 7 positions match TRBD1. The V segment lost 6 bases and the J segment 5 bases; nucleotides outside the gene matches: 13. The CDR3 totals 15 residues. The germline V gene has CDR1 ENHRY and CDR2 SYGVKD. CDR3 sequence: CAIRIDREFRNEQYF. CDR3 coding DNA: TGTGCCATCAGAATAGACAGGGAATTTAGGAACGAGCAGTACTTC.

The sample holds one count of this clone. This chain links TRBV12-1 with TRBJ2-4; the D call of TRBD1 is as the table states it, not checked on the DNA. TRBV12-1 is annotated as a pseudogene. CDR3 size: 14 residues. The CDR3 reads CASSSSGTENIQYF. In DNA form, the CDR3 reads TGTGCCAGCAGCTCCTCTGGGACAGAAAACATTCAGTACTTC.

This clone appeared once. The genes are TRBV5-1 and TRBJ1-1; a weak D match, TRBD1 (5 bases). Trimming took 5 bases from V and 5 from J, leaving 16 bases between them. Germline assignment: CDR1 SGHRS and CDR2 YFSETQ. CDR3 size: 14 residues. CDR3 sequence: CASSQGPEGTEAFF. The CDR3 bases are TGCGCCAGCAGTCAGGGTCCCGAGGGGACTGAAGCTTTCTTT. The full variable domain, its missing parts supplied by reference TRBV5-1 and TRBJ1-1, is KAGVTQTPRYLIKTRGQQVTLSCSPISGHRSVSWYQQTPGQGLQFLFEYFSETQRNKGNFPGRFSGRQFSNSRSEMNVSTLELGDSALYLCASSQGPEGTEAFFGQGTRLTVV.

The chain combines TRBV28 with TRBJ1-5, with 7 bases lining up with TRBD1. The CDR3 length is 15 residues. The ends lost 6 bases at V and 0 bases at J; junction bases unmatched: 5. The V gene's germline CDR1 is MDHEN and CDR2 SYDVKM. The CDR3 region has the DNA TGTGCCAGCAGCCCCGACAGGGATAGCAATCAGCCCCAGCATTTT. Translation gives CASSPDRDSNQPQHF.

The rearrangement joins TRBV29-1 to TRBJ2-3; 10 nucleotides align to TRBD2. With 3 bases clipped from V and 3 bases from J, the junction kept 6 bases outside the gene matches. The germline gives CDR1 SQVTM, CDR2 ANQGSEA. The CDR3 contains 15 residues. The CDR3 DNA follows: TGCAGCGTTGAGCAGCGGGAGGGGGTGACAGATACGCAGTATTTT. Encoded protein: CSVEQREGVTDTQYF.

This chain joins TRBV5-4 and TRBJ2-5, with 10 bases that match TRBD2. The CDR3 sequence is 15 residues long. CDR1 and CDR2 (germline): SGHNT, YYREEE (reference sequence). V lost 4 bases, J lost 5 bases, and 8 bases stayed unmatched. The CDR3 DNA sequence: TGTGCCAGCAGCCCTAGCGGGGGCGGAGGGGAGACCCAGTACTTC. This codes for CASSPSGGGGETQYF.

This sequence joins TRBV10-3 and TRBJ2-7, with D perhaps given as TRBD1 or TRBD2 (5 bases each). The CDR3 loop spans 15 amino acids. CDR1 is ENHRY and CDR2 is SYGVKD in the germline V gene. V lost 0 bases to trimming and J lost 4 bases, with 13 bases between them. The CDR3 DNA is TGTGCCATCAGTGAGTCTGGGACGGGCCCATACGAGCAGTACTTC. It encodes CAISESGTGPYEQYF.

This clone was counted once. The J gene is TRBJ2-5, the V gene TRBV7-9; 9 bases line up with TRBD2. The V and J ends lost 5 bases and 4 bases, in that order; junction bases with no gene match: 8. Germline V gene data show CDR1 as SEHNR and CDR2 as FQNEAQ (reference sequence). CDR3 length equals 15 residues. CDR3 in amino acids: CASSEISGRGETQYF. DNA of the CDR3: TGTGCCAGCAGCGAAATTAGCGGGAGAGGAGAGACCCAGTACTTC. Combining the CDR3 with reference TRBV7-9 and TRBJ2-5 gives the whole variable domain DTGVSQNPRHKITKRGQNVTFRCDPISEHNRLYWYRQTLGQGPEFLTYFQNEAQLEKSRLLSDRFSAERPKGSFSTLEIQRTEQGDSAMYLCASSEISGRGETQYFGPGTRLLVL.

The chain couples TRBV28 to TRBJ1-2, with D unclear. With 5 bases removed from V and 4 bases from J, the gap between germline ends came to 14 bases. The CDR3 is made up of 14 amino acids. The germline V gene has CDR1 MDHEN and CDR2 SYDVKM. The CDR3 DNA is TGTGCCAGCAGTGCTATGACCCATTTCTATGGCTACACCTTC. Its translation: CASSAMTHFYGYTF.

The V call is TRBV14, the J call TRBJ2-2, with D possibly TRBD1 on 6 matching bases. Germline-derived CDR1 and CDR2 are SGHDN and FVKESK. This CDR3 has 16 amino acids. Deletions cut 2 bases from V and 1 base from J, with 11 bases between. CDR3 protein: CASSQQGFWNTGELFF. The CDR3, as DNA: TGTGCCAGCAGCCAACAGGGGTTTTGGAACACCGGGGAGCTGTTTTTT.

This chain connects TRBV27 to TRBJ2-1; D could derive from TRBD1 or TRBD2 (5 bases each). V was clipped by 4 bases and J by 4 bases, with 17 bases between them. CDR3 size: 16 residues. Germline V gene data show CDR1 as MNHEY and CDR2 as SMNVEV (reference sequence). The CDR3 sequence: CASSSPQGERYNEQFF. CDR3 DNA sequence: TGTGCCAGCAGTTCTCCCCAAGGGGAGCGGTACAATGAGCAGTTCTTC.

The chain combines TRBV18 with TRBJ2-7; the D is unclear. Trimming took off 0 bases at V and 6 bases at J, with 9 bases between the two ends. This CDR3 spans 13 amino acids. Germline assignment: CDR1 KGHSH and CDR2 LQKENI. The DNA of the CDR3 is TGTGCCAGCTCACCACCGTCGCGTAGCGAGCAGTACTTC. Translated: CASSPPSRSEQYF.

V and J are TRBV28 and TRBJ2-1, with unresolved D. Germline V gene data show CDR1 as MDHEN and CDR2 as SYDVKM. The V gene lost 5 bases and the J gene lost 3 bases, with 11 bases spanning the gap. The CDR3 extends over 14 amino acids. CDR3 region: CASSPQEVYNEQFF. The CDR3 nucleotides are TGTGCCAGCAGTCCTCAAGAGGTCTACAATGAGCAGTTCTTC.

CDR3 region: CASTIGGVTGELFF. The DNA for the CDR3 is TGTGCCAGTACCATAGGGGGGGTAACCGGGGAGCTGTTTTTT. This sequence joins TRBV19 and TRBJ2-2, with a tentative D call TRBD2 (7 bases). With 7 bases removed from V and 5 bases from J, the gap between germline ends came to 14 bases. The germline V gene has CDR1 LNHDA and CDR2 SQIVND (reference sequence). The CDR3 loop spans 14 amino acids. Full variable domain (remainder filled in from reference TRBV19 and TRBJ2-2): DGGITQSPKYLFRKEGQNVTLSCEQNLNHDAMYWYRQDPGQGLRLIYYSQIVNDFQKGDIAEGYSVSREKKESFPLTVTSAQKNPTAFYLCASTIGGVTGELFFGEGSRLTVL.

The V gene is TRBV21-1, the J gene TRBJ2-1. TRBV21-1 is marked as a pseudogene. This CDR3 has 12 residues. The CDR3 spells CASSEPSNEQFF. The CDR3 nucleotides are TGTGCCAGCAGCGAACCCTCGAATGAGCAGTTCTTC.

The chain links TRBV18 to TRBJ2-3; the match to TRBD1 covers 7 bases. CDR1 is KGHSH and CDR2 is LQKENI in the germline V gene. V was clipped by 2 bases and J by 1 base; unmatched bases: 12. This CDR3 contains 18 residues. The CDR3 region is CASSPLVTGIPRTDTQYF. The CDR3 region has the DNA TGTGCCAGCTCACCATTGGTGACAGGGATCCCTCGCACAGATACGCAGTATTTT.

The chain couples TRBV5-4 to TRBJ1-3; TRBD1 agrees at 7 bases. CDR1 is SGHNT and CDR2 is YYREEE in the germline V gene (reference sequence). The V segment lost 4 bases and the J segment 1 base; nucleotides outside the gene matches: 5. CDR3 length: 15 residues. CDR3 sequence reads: CASSEQGKSGNTIYF. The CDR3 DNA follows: TGTGCCAGCAGCGAACAGGGGAAATCTGGAAACACCATATATTTT.

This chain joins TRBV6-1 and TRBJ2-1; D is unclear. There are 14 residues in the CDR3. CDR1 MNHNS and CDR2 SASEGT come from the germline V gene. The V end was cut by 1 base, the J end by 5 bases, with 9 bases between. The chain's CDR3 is CASSEVGWDNEQFF. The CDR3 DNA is TGTGCCAGCAGTGAAGTGGGGTGGGACAATGAGCAGTTCTTC.

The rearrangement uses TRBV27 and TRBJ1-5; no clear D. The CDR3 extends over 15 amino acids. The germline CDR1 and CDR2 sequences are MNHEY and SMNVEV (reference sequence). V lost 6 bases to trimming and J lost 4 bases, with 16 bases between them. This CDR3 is CASRPDGVRNQPQHF. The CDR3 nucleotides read TGTGCCAGCAGGCCGGACGGGGTAAGGAATCAGCCCCAGCATTTT.

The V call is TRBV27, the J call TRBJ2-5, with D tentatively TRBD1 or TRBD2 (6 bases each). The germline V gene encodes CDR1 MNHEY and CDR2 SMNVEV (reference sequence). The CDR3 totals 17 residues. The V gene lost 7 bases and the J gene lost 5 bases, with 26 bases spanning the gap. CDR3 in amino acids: CASNSRSVTGAGETQYF. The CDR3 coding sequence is TGTGCCAGCAATTCGCGTTCAGTTACGGGGGCCGGGGAGACCCAGTACTTC.

The CDR3 region is CASSLTATAGVNTEAFF. DNA for the CDR3: TGTGCCAGCAGCTTAACGGCGACGGCGGGAGTGAACACTGAAGCTTTCTTT. The chain carries TRBV7-2 and TRBJ1-1; D gene ambiguous. V was clipped by 2 bases and J by 0 bases, with 16 bases between them. This CDR3 region has 17 residues. Per germline, CDR1 SGHTA and CDR2 FQGNSA.